Listed here are 3 T cell receptor beta chains from one sample, sequenced in a study of circulating and synovial CD4+ cells in juvenile arthritis. Some clones are missing from TCRdb's copy, which holds only in-frame ones; the method was immunoSEQ multiplex PCR. Of approximately 15,000 clones listed, 90% to 95% are singletons. The sequenced material came from CD4+ T cells from blood. The receptors were sampled from a human donor with juvenile idiopathic arthritis.

The chain is built from TRBV19 and TRBJ1-2; 7 nucleotides agree with TRBD1. CDR1 and CDR2 (germline): LNHDA, SQIVND (reference sequence). The CDR3 totals 14 residues. The ends lost 5 bases at V and 2 bases at J; junction bases unmatched: 5. For the CDR3, the DNA is TGTGCCAGTAGTCCGACAGGGCCCAACTATGGCTACACCTTC. Its translation is CASSPTGPNYGYTF.

V is TRBV5-4 and J is TRBJ2-7, with a possible D match to TRBD1 (6 bases). Trimming took off 0 bases at V and 4 bases at J, with 8 bases between the two ends. Germline values: CDR1 SGHNT, CDR2 YYREEE (reference sequence). This CDR3 contains 13 residues. The CDR3 sequence is CASSLDRVYEQYF. For the CDR3, the DNA is TGTGCCAGCAGCTTGGACAGGGTATACGAGCAGTACTTC.

The chain links TRBV11-1 to TRBJ2-7, with TRBD1 identical over 9 bases. J lost 4 bases, V lost 4 bases, and 2 bases had no gene match. The CDR3 is 13 amino acids. The germline V gene has CDR1 SGHAT and CDR2 FQDESV (reference sequence). This CDR3 is CASSSDRGYEQYF. The CDR3 DNA sequence: TGTGCCAGCAGCTCGGACAGGGGATACGAGCAGTACTTC.